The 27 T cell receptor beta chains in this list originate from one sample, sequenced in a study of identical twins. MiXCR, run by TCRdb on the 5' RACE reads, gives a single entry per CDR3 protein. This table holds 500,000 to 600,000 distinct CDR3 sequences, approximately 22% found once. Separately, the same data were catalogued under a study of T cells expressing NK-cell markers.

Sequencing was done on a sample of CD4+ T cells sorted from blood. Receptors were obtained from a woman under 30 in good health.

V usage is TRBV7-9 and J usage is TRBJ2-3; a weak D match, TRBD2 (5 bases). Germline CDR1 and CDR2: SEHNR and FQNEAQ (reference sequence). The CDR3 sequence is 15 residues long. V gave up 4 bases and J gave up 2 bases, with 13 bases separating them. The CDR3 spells CASSSRRGDTDTQYF. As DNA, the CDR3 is TGTGCCAGCAGCTCCCGACGGGGAGACACAGATACGCAGTATTTT.

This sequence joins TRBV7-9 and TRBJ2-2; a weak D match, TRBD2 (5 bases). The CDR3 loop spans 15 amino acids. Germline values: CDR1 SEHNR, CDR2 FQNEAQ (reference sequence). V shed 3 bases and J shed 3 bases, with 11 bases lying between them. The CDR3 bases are TGTGCCAGCAGCTTCGGAGGTCCTGACACCGGGGAGCTGTTTTTT. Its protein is CASSFGGPDTGELFF. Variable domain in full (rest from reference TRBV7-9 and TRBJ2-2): DTGVSQNPRHKITKRGQNVTFRCDPISEHNRLYWYRQTLGQGPEFLTYFQNEAQLEKSRLLSDRFSAERPKGSFSTLEIQRTEQGDSAMYLCASSFGGPDTGELFFGEGSRLTVL.

The CDR3 DNA sequence: TGTGCCAGCAGTCCCTACATGAACGGCGGAATTGAAAAACTGTTTTTT. The encoded protein is CASSPYMNGGIEKLFF. V is TRBV12-3 or TRBV12-4 and J is TRBJ1-4; D not certain. The CDR3 is 16 residues long. V was cut by 5 bases and J by 7 bases, with 20 bases left in between.

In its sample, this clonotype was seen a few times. The DNA of the CDR3 is TGTGCCAGCAGCTTGGATGCAGCACCTAACATTCAGTACTTC. Translated: CASSLDAAPNIQYF. This chain links TRBV5-4 with TRBJ2-4; no reliable D call. V was clipped by 0 bases and J by 7 bases, with 11 bases between them. This CDR3 comprises 14 residues. The germline gives CDR1 SGHNT, CDR2 YYREEE (reference sequence).

The CDR3 region is CASSEYRTGELFF. The DNA for the CDR3 is TGTGCCAGCAGTGAATACAGGACCGGGGAGCTGTTTTTT. The chain employs TRBV25-1 and TRBJ2-2; unclear D gene. This CDR3 comprises 13 residues. From germline, CDR1 is MGHDK and CDR2 SYGVNS. V shed 0 bases and J shed 5 bases, with 4 bases lying between them. The variable domain in full, completed from reference TRBV25-1 and TRBJ2-2, reads EADIYQTPRYLVIGTGKKITLECSQTMGHDKMYWYQQDPGMELHLIHYSYGVNSTEKGDLSSESTVSRIRTEHFPLTLESARPSHTSQYLCASSEYRTGELFFGEGSRLTVL.

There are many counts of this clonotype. The CDR3 loop is CASSQGDGYEKLFF. The DNA for the CDR3 is TGCGCCAGCAGCCAGGGGGACGGATACGAAAAACTGTTTTTT. The V call is TRBV4-3, the J call TRBJ1-4, with a possible D match to TRBD1 (5 bases). Trimming left V 3 bases short and J 8 bases short, with 13 bases between. In germline, CDR1 is LGHNA, CDR2 YSLEER. This CDR3 comprises 14 residues.

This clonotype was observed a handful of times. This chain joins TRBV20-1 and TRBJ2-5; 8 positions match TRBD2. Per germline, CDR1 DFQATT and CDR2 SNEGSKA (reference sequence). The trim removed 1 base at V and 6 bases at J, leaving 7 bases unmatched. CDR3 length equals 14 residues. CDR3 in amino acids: CSARVSGSIKTQYF. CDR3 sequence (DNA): TGCAGTGCTAGAGTAAGCGGGAGTATTAAGACCCAGTACTTC.

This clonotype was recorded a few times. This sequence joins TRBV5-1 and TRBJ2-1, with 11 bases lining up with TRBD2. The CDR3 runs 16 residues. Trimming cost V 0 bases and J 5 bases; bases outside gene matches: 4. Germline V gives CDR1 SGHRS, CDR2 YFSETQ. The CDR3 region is CASSLEVAGGHNEQFF. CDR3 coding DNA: TGCGCCAGCAGCTTGGAGGTAGCGGGAGGGCACAATGAGCAGTTCTTC.

Here the CDR3 DNA reads TGTGCCAGCAGCAAACGGAGGGCTGGGGCCAACGTCCTGACTTTC. Its protein product is CASSKRRAGANVLTF. The chain uses TRBV6-1 and TRBJ2-6, with D perhaps matching TRBD2 (6 bases). V lost 6 bases and J 2 bases, leaving 11 bases between the germline ends. Germline CDR1 MNHNS, CDR2 SASEGT. This CDR3 is 15 amino acids long.

Here the CDR3 DNA reads TGCAGTGCTAGCGGGGGGACTAACAATGAGCAGTTCTTC. Its protein product is CSASGGTNNEQFF. The gene calls are TRBV20-1 and TRBJ2-1, with 7 bases identical to TRBD2. The germline gives CDR1 DFQATT, CDR2 SNEGSKA (reference sequence). This CDR3 has 13 amino acids. J lost 5 bases, V lost 3 bases, and 4 bases had no gene match.

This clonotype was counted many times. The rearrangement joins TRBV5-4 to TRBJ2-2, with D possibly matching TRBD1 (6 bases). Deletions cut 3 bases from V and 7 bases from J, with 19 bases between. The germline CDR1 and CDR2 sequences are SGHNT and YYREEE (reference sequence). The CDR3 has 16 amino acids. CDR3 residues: CASSSMDRRVGGELFF. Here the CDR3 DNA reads TGTGCCAGCAGCTCGATGGACAGACGTGTAGGCGGGGAGCTGTTTTTT.

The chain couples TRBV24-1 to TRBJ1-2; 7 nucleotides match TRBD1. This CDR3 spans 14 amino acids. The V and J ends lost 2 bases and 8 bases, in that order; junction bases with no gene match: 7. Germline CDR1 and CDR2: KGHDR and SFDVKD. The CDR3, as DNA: TGTGCCACCAGTGATTCAAGGACAGGCCAAGGCTACACCTTC. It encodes CATSDSRTGQGYTF.

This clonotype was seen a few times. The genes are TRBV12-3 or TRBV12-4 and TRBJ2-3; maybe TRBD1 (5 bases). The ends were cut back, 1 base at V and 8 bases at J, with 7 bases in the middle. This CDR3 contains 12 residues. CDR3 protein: CASSLGQGTQYF. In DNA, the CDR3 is TGTGCCAGCAGTTTAGGGCAGGGTACGCAGTATTTT.

Here the CDR3 reads CASTPTTVNTGELFF. CDR3 coding DNA: TGCGCCAGCACCCCTACGACCGTGAACACCGGGGAGCTGTTTTTT. The chain couples TRBV5-1 to TRBJ2-2, with D unclear. Germline CDR1 SGHRS, CDR2 YFSETQ. The CDR3 is 15 residues long. Trimming took 6 bases from V and 1 from J, leaving 13 bases between them.

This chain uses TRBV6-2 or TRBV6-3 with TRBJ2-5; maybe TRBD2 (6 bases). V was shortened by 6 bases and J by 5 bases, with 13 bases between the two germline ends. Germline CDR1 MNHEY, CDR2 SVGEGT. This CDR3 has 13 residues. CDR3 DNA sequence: TGTGCCAGCAGCCGGGACTGGAGCGAGACCCAGTACTTC. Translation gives CASSRDWSETQYF.

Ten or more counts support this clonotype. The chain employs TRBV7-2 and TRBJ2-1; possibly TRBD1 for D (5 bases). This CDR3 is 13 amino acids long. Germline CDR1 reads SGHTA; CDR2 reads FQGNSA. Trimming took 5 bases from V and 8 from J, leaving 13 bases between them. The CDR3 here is CASSMTVTHEQFF. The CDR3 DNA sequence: TGTGCCAGCAGCATGACAGTTACCCATGAGCAGTTCTTC.

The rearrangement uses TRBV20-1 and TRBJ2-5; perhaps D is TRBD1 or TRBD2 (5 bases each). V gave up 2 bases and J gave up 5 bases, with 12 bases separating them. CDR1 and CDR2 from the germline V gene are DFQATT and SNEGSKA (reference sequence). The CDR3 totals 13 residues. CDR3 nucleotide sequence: TGCAGTGCTAGAAGTAGCAGGGAGGAGACCCAGTACTTC. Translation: CSARSSREETQYF.

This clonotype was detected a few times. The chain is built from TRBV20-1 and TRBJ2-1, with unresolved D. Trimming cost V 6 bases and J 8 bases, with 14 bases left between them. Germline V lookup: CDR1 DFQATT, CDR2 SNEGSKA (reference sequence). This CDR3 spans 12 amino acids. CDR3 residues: CSAKRTTYEQFF. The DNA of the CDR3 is TGCAGTGCCAAAAGGACGACTTATGAGCAGTTCTTC.

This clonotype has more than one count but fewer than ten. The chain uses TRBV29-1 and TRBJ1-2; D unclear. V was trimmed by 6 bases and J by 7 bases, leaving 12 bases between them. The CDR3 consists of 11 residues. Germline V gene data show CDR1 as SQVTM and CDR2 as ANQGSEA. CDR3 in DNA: TGCAGCGTGCGGGTTGGGTCTGGCTACACCTTC. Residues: CSVRVGSGYTF.

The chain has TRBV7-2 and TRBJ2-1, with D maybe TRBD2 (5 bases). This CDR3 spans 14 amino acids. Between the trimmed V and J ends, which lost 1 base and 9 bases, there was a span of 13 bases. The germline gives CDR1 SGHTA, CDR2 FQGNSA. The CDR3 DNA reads TGTGCCAGCAGCTTAGGGTCAGGAGAGGGTGAGCAGTTCTTC. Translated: CASSLGSGEGEQFF.

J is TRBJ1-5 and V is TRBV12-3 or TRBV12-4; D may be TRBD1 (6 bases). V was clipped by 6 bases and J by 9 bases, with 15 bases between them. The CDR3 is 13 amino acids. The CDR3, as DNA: TGTGCCAGCAGGGGGGGGCCGAATGGGCCCCAGCATTTT. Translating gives CASRGGPNGPQHF.

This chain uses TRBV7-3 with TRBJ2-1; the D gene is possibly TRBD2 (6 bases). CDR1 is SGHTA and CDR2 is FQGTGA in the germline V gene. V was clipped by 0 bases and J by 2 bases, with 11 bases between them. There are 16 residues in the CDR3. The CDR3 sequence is CASSLTRSGAYNEQFF. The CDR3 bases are TGTGCCAGCAGCTTAACGCGGTCGGGGGCCTACAATGAGCAGTTCTTC.

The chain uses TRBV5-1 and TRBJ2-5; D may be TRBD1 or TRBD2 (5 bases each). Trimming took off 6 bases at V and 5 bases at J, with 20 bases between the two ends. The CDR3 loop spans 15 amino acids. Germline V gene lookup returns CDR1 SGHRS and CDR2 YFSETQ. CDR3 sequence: CASTTQGAFEETQYF. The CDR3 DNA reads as TGCGCCAGCACGACCCAGGGAGCATTTGAGGAGACCCAGTACTTC. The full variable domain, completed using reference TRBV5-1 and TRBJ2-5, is KAGVTQTPRYLIKTRGQQVTLSCSPISGHRSVSWYQQTPGQGLQFLFEYFSETQRNKGNFPGRFSGRQFSNSRSEMNVSTLELGDSALYLCASTTQGAFEETQYFGPGTRLLVL.

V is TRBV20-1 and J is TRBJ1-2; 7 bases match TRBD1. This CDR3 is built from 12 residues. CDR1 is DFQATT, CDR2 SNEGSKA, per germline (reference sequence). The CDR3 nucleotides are TGCAGCACTGGACAGGACATCTATGGCTACACCTTC. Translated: CSTGQDIYGYTF.

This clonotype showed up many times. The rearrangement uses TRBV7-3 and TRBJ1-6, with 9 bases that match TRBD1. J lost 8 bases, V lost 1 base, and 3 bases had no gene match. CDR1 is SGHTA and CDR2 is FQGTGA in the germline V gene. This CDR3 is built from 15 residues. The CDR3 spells CASSLKGQGYSPLHF. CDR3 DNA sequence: TGTGCCAGCAGCTTAAAAGGACAGGGGTATTCACCCCTCCACTTT.

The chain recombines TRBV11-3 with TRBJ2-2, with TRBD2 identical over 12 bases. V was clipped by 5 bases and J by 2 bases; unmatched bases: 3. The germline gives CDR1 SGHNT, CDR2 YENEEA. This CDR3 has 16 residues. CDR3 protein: CASSGLAGLNTGELFF. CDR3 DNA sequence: TGTGCCAGCAGCGGACTAGCGGGATTAAACACCGGGGAGCTGTTTTTT.

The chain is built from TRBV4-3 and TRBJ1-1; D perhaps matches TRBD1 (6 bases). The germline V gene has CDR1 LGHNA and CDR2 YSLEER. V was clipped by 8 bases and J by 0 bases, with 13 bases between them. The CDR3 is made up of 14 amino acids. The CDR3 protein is CASPSGTLNTEAFF. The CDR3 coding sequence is TGCGCCAGCCCGTCCGGGACATTGAACACTGAAGCTTTCTTT.